Given below is one T cell receptor beta chain in context. Its specific antigen is unknown. Base-call qualities are not available, and no considerably larger clone is one nucleotide away. This entry comes from a study of T cell responses to AZD1222 COVID-19 vaccine (dated by TCRdb to the early 2020s). Describing the broader study: Because spike-specific TCR depth and breadth did not differ between the two schedules, AZD1222 recipients who got a second dose at roughly 4 weeks were pooled with those who got a second dose at roughly 12 weeks. TCR sequencing covered some 240 trial participants: approximately 200 given two doses of AZD1222 and 26 given two doses of MenACWY control vaccine. Enrollment into the trials was organized by age into subgroups of 18-55, 56-69 and 70-plus years, and those subgroups contained about 160, 30 and 59 TCR-sequenced participants, respectively. Beyond this particular receptor, the publication reports: The whole spike protein was spanned by vaccine-associated CD4 TCRs, and dominant responses were seen in regions 160-218 and 743-854. Spike-specific TCR breadth and depth rose significantly after two AZD1222 doses compared with day 0 and with MenACWY recipients. Conclusions about previously exposed vaccinees are limited because only a handful of AZD1222 recipients were SARS-CoV-2 seropositive at baseline. Participants were mostly white British, with more females than males. The authors suggested clonal diversity may have been underestimated. Nearly half of unique spike-specific TCRs reportedly recognized epitopes outside regions mutated in the B.1.351 and B.1.1.7 variants. Because no day 14 peak-response samples were available, the repertoires could be characterized only after the peak T cell response. In the small 56-69-year group, the increase in depth fell short of significance, most likely because of low power.

V is pruned by 1 base and J by 7 bases, leaving 1 base of the junction without a gene match. Including the terminal cysteine and phenylalanine, the CDR3 comprises 14 residues. The retained sequence is limited to the CDR3, 42 bases, with the frame set at the first base. Sequences LGHDT (CDR1) and YNNKEL (CDR2) are obtained from the germline V gene (reference sequence). According to the study, the label for this sample's time point signals: baseline before first vaccination. Samples from vaccinated people were obtained from the UK trials COV001 and COV002, which included a single-blind randomized controlled phase 2/3 trial of AZD1222 (ChAdOx1 nCoV-19) in healthy adults. Trial participant PBMC samples were collected at day 0 and day 28 after the second dose for TCRbeta chain sequencing. The CDR3 regions of human TCRbeta chains were subjected to immunosequencing. The study's processing was this. Repertoire TCRs were matched against a reference library of SARS-CoV-2-specific TCRs generated with the MIRA antigen-specificity platform. Breadth was defined as the fraction of unique TCRs that were SARS-CoV-2-associated, and depth was defined as the fraction of total T cells that were SARS-CoV-2-associated. Each spike-specific TCR was assigned to its reactive spike region and to a CD4 or CD8 class using the MIRA data. Log10-transformed breadth and depth values were compared by one-way ANOVA with Sidak's multiple comparisons tests. TCRdb limited this immuneACCESS table to in-frame rearrangements with V and J called. A share of clones is missing; checked studies link under half to unresolved V genes, and the rest is unexplained. That table gives V, J and clone size, and the DNA gave D and trimming. Recorded for this sample are under 130,000 clones; about 90% of them occurred a single time. Of the sample, about 5% falls within the top ten clones.

The receptor was isolated from an adult in good health. The sequenced sample was peripheral blood, obtained on day 0 of AZD1222 vaccination. The chain joins TRBV3-1 (or the pseudogene TRBV3-2) to TRBJ2-4; a stretch of 10 junction bases matches TRBD1. The CDR3 region reads CASSQGTGGNIQYF. The nucleotide sequence reads TGTGCCAGCAGCCAAGGGACAGGGGGGAACATTCAGTACTTC.